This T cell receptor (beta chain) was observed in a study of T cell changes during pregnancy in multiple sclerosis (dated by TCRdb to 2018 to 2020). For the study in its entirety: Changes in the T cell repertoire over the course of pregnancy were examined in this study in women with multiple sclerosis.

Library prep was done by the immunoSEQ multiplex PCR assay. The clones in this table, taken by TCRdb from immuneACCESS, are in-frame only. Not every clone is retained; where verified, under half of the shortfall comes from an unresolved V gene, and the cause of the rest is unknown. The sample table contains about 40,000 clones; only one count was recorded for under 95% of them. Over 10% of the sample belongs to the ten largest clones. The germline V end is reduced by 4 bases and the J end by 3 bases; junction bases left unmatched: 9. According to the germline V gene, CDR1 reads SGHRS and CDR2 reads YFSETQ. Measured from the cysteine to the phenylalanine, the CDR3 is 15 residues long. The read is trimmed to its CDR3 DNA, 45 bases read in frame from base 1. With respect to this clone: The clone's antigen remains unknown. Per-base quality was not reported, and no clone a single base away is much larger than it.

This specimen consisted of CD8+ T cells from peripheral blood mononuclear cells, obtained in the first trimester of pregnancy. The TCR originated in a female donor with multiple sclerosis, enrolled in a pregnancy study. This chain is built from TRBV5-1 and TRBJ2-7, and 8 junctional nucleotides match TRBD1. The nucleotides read TGCGCCAGCAGCGGAGGACAGGGATCGGTCTACGAGCAGTACTTC. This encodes CASSGGQGSVYEQYF.